These T cell receptor beta chains were read from a single sample in a study of OX40 agonist ivuxolimab in advanced cancers. Some clones are missing from TCRdb's copy, which holds only in-frame ones; the method was immunoSEQ multiplex PCR. The table shows tens of thousands of clones, with about 81% occurring only once. The material was CD4+ or CD8+ T cells sorted from blood, obtained in a trial of the OX40 agonist ivuxolimab. The receptors were sampled from an adult with an advanced solid tumor such as melanoma, head and neck, liver or kidney cancer. Both conserved end residues are part of each CDR3. The D gene is left open where the match is weak.

>TRBJ1-1|.|TRBV10-2
TGCGCCAGCAGCTCCACGGCGAGCACTGAAGCTTTCTTT
CASSSTASTEAFF
>TRBJ2-3|TRBD2|TRBV7-2
TGTGCCAGCAGCCAAGGGGGACTAGCGGGAGATACGCAGTATTTT
CASSQGGLAGDTQYF
>TRBJ1-4|.|TRBV11-2
TGTGCCAGCAGCATCGGTAATGAAAAACTGTTTTTT
CASSIGNEKLFF
>TRBJ2-7|TRBD1|TRBV7-9
TGTGCCAGCAGCTTGGACAGGGTTGGGGTTTACGAGCAGTACTTC
CASSLDRVGVYEQYF
>TRBJ2-7|.|TRBV7-9
TGTGCCAGCAGCAGTTTCGGGACCCACCCCTACGAGCAGTACTTC
CASSSFGTHPYEQYF
>TRBJ2-2|TRBD1|TRBV10-3
TGTGCCATCAGGGGACAGGCCTCAACCGGGGAGCTGTTTTTT
CAIRGQASTGELFF
>TRBJ1-2|.|TRBV18
TGTGCCAGCTCACCAACAGGGAAGTATGGCTACACCTTC
CASSPTGKYGYTF
>TRBJ2-1|.|TRBV5-1
TGCGCCAGCAGCTTGTGGGGCAGCGACAATGAGCAGTTCTTC
CASSLWGSDNEQFF
>TRBJ2-7|TRBD2|TRBV19
TGTGCCAGTAGACCAGCTAGCGGAACCCACGAGCAGTACTTC
CASRPASGTHEQYF
>TRBJ1-1|.|TRBV5-1
TGCGCCAGCAGCTTGGAGCAGGGGAAAGCTTTCTTT
CASSLEQGKAFF
>TRBJ2-5|.|TRBV28
TGTGCCAGCAGTTTGACAGGTGGACAAGAGACCCAGTACTTC
CASSLTGGQETQYF